Listed here are 8 T cell receptor beta chains from one sample, sequenced in a study of cytomegalovirus exposure and HLA in healthy donors (dated by TCRdb to 2017 to 2019). Library construction relied on the immunoSEQ multiplex PCR assay. The multiplex PCR relied on a mix of 60 forward primers for TCR Vbeta segments and 13 reverse primers for TCR Jbeta segments. TCRdb took over this immuneACCESS table, retaining in-frame rearrangements with V and J assigned. Such tables are incomplete; in checked studies, under half of the missing clones stem from an unresolved V gene, and the remainder is unexplained. The sample table records approximately 100,000 clones; under 80% of these occur just once. In total, the top ten clones hold 3.6% of the sample. The material sequenced was PBMCs. All receptors derive from a man aged 55 to 69 in good health and CMV-seronegative.

This chain connects TRBV5-1 to TRBJ2-5, with D possibly matching TRBD2 (5 bases). The germline CDR1 and CDR2 sequences are SGHRS and YFSETQ. The CDR3 consists of 12 residues. Between the trimmed V and J ends, which lost 4 bases and 4 bases, there was a span of 8 bases. The CDR3 sequence is CASSPRGETQYF. The DNA of the CDR3 is TGCGCCAGCAGCCCCCGGGGAGAGACCCAGTACTTC.

V and J are TRBV7-9 and TRBJ1-1; D unresolved. Germline lookup yields CDR1 SEHNR and CDR2 FQNEAQ (reference sequence). This CDR3 is 15 amino acids long. V shed 5 bases and J shed 1 base, with 14 bases lying between them. Here the CDR3 DNA reads TGTGCCAGCAGCCCCCGCGGGCTTGGGAACACTGAAGCTTTCTTT. It codes for CASSPRGLGNTEAFF.

This rearrangement joins TRBV7-9 to TRBJ1-1; 7 bases map to TRBD1. The CDR3 length is 12 residues. CDR1 and CDR2 from the germline V gene are SEHNR and FQNEAQ (reference sequence). V was clipped by 5 bases and J by 8 bases; unmatched bases: 5. CDR3 sequence reads: CASSPEDREAFF. CDR3 DNA sequence: TGTGCCAGCAGCCCGGAGGACAGGGAAGCTTTCTTT. Drawing the rest from reference TRBV7-9 and TRBJ1-1, the complete variable domain is DTGVSQNPRHKITKRGQNVTFRCDPISEHNRLYWYRQTLGQGPEFLTYFQNEAQLEKSRLLSDRFSAERPKGSFSTLEIQRTEQGDSAMYLCASSPEDREAFFGQGTRLTVV.

J is TRBJ1-1 and V is TRBV11-1; 8 bases map to TRBD1. The CDR3 length is 15 residues. J lost 4 bases, V lost 7 bases, and 11 bases had no gene match. In germline, CDR1 is SGHAT, CDR2 FQDESV (reference sequence). CDR3 residues: CASNYNRGIGTEAFF. In DNA, the CDR3 is TGTGCCAGCAACTATAACAGGGGGATCGGCACTGAAGCTTTCTTT.

V usage is TRBV5-1 and J usage is TRBJ2-7; possible D gene TRBD1, 6 bases. CDR1 and CDR2 from the germline V gene are SGHRS and YFSETQ. The CDR3 runs to 14 residues. V was clipped by 1 base and J by 3 bases, with 11 bases between them. The CDR3 region is CASSLSGDIYEQYF. CDR3 sequence (DNA): TGCGCCAGCAGCTTGTCAGGGGACATCTACGAGCAGTACTTC.

The V and J genes are TRBV9 and TRBJ1-1; D is unclear. Germline CDR1 is SGDLS and CDR2 is YYNGEE. The length of the CDR3 is 15 residues. Trimming cost V 4 bases and J 1 base, with 14 bases left between them. The CDR3 nucleotides are TGTGCCAGCAGCCCCCGAGGTGGGTGGAACACTGAAGCTTTCTTT. Translation: CASSPRGGWNTEAFF.

This clone was observed a handful of times. J is TRBJ2-1 and V is TRBV5-8; maybe TRBD1 (5 bases). V lost 4 bases and J 10 bases, leaving 12 bases between the germline ends. Germline V gene data show CDR1 as SGHTS and CDR2 as YDEGEE. This CDR3 is built from 12 residues. The CDR3 bases are TGTGCCAGCAGCATCTACAGGCGAGAGCAGTTCTTC. Translation gives CASSIYRREQFF.

This clone has more than one count but fewer than ten. V is TRBV7-8 and J is TRBJ2-2; D is unresolved. Germline CDR1 and CDR2: SGHVS and FQNEAQ. V shed 4 bases and J shed 5 bases, with 17 bases lying between them. The CDR3 extends over 16 amino acids. CDR3: CASSSGLAGFTGELFF. The CDR3 DNA is TGTGCCAGCAGCTCAGGCCTTGCTGGCTTTACCGGGGAGCTGTTTTTT.